The TCR beta chain described here comes from a study of radiotherapy plus CTLA-4 blockade in lung cancer (dated by TCRdb to between 2018 and 2020). Regarding the complete study: Among enrolled patients, 15% to 20% had an objective response and 30% to 35% reached disease control. Study-wide conclusions, independent of this receptor: After treatment with radiotherapy and ipilimumab, TCR clones that originated in tumors expanded in peripheral blood. Increased serum interferon-beta after radiation, together with early dynamic changes in blood T cell clones, were reported to be the strongest predictors of response.

The library was produced with the immunoSEQ multiplex PCR assay. Entries here come from immuneACCESS through TCRdb and include only in-frame sequences with V and J called. Some clones fail to appear in such tables; in the studies checked, an unresolved V gene covers under half of the shortfall, and the cause of the remainder is unknown. In all, the sample holds 80,000 or so clones, and 78% of those were seen once. The ten largest clones take up 4% of the sample. The study evaluated CTLA-4 blockade (ipilimumab) given together with focal radiation therapy in patients who had chemo-refractory metastatic non-small-cell lung cancer. A single count supports this clone. Its antigen is still unknown. The input lacks base qualities; no much larger clone sits a single base away. The material sequenced was peripheral blood, taken from a patient treated with radiotherapy plus ipilimumab. This clonotype was sampled from a human donor with non-small cell lung cancer who had a partial response to radiotherapy plus ipilimumab. Some clones in this sample may be carry-over from other donors' samples.

The encoded CDR3 is CASMNGGSTDTQYF. The bases are TGCGCCAGCATGAACGGCGGTAGCACAGATACGCAGTATTTT. The V and J segments used are TRBV10-2 and TRBJ2-3, with the D gene not confidently named. The CDR3 has 14 amino acids, counting the end cysteine and phenylalanine. Only the CDR3 region is kept as DNA, spanning 42 bases read in frame from base 1. CDR1 and CDR2, per the germline V gene, are WSHSY and SAAADI. V is clipped by 7 bases and J by 0 bases, and the sequence between their germline boundaries is 11 bases long.